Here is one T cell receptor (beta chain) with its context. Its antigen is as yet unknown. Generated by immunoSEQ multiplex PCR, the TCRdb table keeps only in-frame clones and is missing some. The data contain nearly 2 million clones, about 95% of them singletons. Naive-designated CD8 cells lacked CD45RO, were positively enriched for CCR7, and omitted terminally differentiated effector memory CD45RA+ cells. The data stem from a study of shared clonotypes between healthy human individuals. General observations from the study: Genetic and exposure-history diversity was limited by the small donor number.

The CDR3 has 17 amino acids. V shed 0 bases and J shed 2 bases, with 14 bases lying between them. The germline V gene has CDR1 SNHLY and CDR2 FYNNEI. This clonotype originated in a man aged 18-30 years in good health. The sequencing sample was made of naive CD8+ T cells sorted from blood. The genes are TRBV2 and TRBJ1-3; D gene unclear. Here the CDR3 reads CASSEALTVVTGNTIYF. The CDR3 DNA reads TGTGCCAGCAGTGAAGCGCTTACTGTAGTCACTGGAAACACCATATATTTT.